This T cell receptor (beta chain) was identified during a study of T cell responses to AZD1222 COVID-19 vaccine. Profiled with immunoSEQ multiplex PCR; TCRdb holds only in-frame clones, not every one. The sample lists 80,000 to 100,000 clones; 88% were seen once. The CDR3 runs to 11 residues. Germline CDR1 SNHLY, CDR2 FYNNEI. Deletions cut 5 bases from V and 5 bases from J, with 4 bases between. Sequencing was performed on peripheral blood, taken on day 0 of AZD1222 vaccination. The V call is TRBV2, the J call TRBJ2-1, with D unresolved. The sequence was obtained from an adult in good health. The CDR3 DNA follows: TGTGCCAGCAGTCCCGACAATGAGCAGTTCTTC. It specifies CASSPDNEQFF. The variable domain in full, completed from reference TRBV2 and TRBJ2-1, reads EPEVTQTPSHQVTQMGQEVILRCVPISNHLYFYWYRQILGQKVEFLVSFYNNEISEKSEIFDDQFSVERPDGSNFTLKIRSTKLEDSAMYFCASSPDNEQFFGPGTRLTVL.